This T cell receptor beta chain was profiled in a study of cytomegalovirus exposure and HLA in healthy donors. With regard to this clone: Its antigen is unknown.

PCR primers comprised 60 Vbeta and 13 Jbeta primers. Original processing methods: Later, an analysis found around 80 million unique TCR beta chains, and roughly 9.9 million of these were shared. Profiled with immunoSEQ multiplex PCR; TCRdb holds only in-frame clones, not every one. The DNA was the basis for D and trimming; V, J and clone size are from that table. The table records 150,000 to 200,000 clones, 80% of them present only once. CDR1 and CDR2 from the germline V gene are MNHEY and SMNVEV (reference sequence). The CDR3 has 13 residues. V shed 5 bases, J shed 14 bases, and the junction held 9 bases outside the gene matches. Study-wide findings and caveats: In the analysis, some V segments, TRBV6-2 and TRBV6-3 included, were excluded as indistinguishable.

The chain joins TRBV27 to TRBJ2-1, with TRBD2 matching over 10 bases. The receptor comes from a man aged 18-30 years in good health and CMV-seropositive. The sample consisted of PBMCs. CDR3 in amino acids: CASSQHTGLAEFF. DNA of the CDR3: TGTGCCAGCAGTCAGCATACCGGACTAGCGGAGTTCTTC.